Described below is a single T cell receptor (beta chain) sequence and its context. Its cognate antigen is unknown. The data are from a study of response to subunit inactivated influenza vaccine. General study points: Each seasonal flu vaccination may recruit only limited new T cells, authors suggested.

TCRdb independently ran MiXCR on the RT-PCR reads; one entry per CDR3 protein. Of roughly 630,000 distinct CDR3 sequences in the sample, 12% to 15% are singletons; the top ten hold less than 9%. Germline values: CDR1 DFQATT, CDR2 SNEGSKA (reference sequence). The CDR3 loop spans 12 amino acids. Trimming left V 3 bases short and J 8 bases short, with 13 bases between. The receptor's source is a man in his fifties who received an inactivated influenza vaccine. This chain uses TRBV20-1 with TRBJ1-2; maybe TRBD1 (6 bases). The starting material was PBMCs from blood, obtained approximately 15 days before vaccination. The CDR3 DNA reads as TGCAGTGCTAGTTCAGGGGCCGGAGGCTACACCTTC. This encodes CSASSGAGGYTF.